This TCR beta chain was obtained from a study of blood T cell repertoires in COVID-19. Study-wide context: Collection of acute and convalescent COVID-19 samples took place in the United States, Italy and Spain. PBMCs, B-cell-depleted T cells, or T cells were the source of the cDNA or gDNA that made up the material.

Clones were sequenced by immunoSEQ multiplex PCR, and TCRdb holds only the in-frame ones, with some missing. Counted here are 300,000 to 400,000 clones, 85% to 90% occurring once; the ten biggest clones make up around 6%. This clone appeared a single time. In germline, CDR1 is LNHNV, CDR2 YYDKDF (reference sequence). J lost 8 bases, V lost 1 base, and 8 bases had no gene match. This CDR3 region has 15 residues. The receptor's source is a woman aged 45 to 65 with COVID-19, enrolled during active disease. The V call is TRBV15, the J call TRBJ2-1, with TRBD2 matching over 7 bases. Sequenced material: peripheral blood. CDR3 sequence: CATSRAGLERYEQFF. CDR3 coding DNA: TGTGCCACCAGCAGAGCCGGACTAGAACGCTATGAGCAGTTCTTC. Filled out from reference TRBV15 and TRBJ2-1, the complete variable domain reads DAMVIQNPRYQVTQFGKPVTLSCSQTLNHNVMYWYQQKSSQAPKLLFHYYDKDFNNEADTPDNFQSRRPNTSFCFLDIRSPGLGDTAMYLCATSRAGLERYEQFFGPGTRLTVL.